The 32 T cell receptor beta chains reported below all come from one sample, sequenced in a study of blood T cell repertoires in COVID-19 (dated by TCRdb to 2020 to 2021). The library was prepared using the immunoSEQ multiplex PCR assay. This is the immuneACCESS table as TCRdb keeps it, with only in-frame sequences that have V and J called. A part of the clones is gone; compared with another copy, unresolved V genes explain less than half, and the rest is unexplained. The sample profile shows about 200,000 clones; roughly 90% of them were found once. The top ten constitute 1.5% to 2% of the sample. The specimen sequenced was peripheral blood. The receptors derive from a young man with active or convalescent COVID-19.

The chain recombines TRBV5-1 with TRBJ1-2, with a tentative D call TRBD1 (5 bases). Trimming removed 2 bases from V and 3 bases from J, with 14 bases in between. The CDR3 loop spans 15 amino acids. Germline assignment: CDR1 SGHRS and CDR2 YFSETQ. The CDR3 protein is CASSLTGRQHYGYTF. The CDR3 coding sequence is TGCGCCAGCAGCTTAACAGGACGACAACACTATGGCTACACCTTC.

The gene calls are TRBV6-6 and TRBJ1-5; TRBD1 is a possible D gene (5 bases). The CDR3 loop spans 16 amino acids. CDR1 MNHNY and CDR2 SVGAGI come from the germline V gene (reference sequence). V lost 0 bases, J lost 0 bases, and 9 bases lay in between. The CDR3 spells CASSYSRQGSNQPQHF. The CDR3 region has the DNA TGTGCCAGCAGTTACTCGAGGCAGGGTAGCAATCAGCCCCAGCATTTT.

This clone was recorded once. The CDR3 here is CASSTTSSYYNEQFF. The DNA of the CDR3 is TGCGCCAGCAGCACTACTAGTTCTTACTACAATGAGCAGTTCTTC. The chain recombines TRBV5-1 with TRBJ2-1; D possibly corresponds to TRBD2 (5 bases). CDR1 SGHRS and CDR2 YFSETQ come from the germline V gene. This CDR3 has 15 amino acids. Deletions cut 4 bases from V and 3 bases from J, with 14 bases between. The variable domain in full, completed from reference TRBV5-1 and TRBJ2-1, reads KAGVTQTPRYLIKTRGQQVTLSCSPISGHRSVSWYQQTPGQGLQFLFEYFSETQRNKGNFPGRFSGRQFSNSRSEMNVSTLELGDSALYLCASSTTSSYYNEQFFGPGTRLTVL.

This chain joins TRBV3-1 (or the pseudogene TRBV3-2) and TRBJ2-7; 9 bases fit TRBD2. The CDR3 is 15 residues long. The ends lost 2 bases at V and 6 bases at J; junction bases unmatched: 8. Germline assignment: CDR1 LGHDT and CDR2 YNNKEL (reference sequence). The CDR3 coding sequence is TGTGCCAGCAGCCAACATCCTAGCGGGGACGGCGAGCAGTACTTC. It is translated as CASSQHPSGDGEQYF.

V gene TRBV5-4 combines with J gene TRBJ1-1; unclear D gene. V dropped 6 bases and J dropped 1 base, with 10 bases sitting between them. Germline CDR1 reads SGHNT; CDR2 reads YYREEE (reference sequence). The CDR3 has 13 amino acids. The chain's CDR3 is CASTPAGNTEAFF. The CDR3 DNA sequence: TGTGCCAGCACCCCCGCAGGGAACACTGAAGCTTTCTTT.

This chain uses TRBV9 with TRBJ2-1; TRBD2 aligns across 9 bases. CDR3 length: 13 residues. In germline, CDR1 is SGDLS, CDR2 YYNGEE. Trimming removed 0 bases from V and 10 bases from J; junction bases left unmatched: 2. In nucleotides, the CDR3 is TGTGCCAGCAGCGTAGGAGCGGGGGGCGAGCAGTTCTTC. Its protein product is CASSVGAGGEQFF.

This sequence joins TRBV19 and TRBJ1-2, with D possibly being TRBD1 (6 bases). Trimming removed 8 bases at V and 0 bases at J, with 16 bases between. The CDR3 length is 15 residues. Germline lookup yields CDR1 LNHDA and CDR2 SQIVND (reference sequence). CDR3: CASGQGFATNYGYTF. The CDR3 coding sequence is TGTGCCAGTGGTCAGGGGTTCGCTACTAACTATGGCTACACCTTC. The entire variable domain, with the rest obtained from reference TRBV19 and TRBJ1-2, is as follows: DGGITQSPKYLFRKEGQNVTLSCEQNLNHDAMYWYRQDPGQGLRLIYYSQIVNDFQKGDIAEGYSVSREKKESFPLTVTSAQKNPTAFYLCASGQGFATNYGYTFGSGTRLTVV.

V and J are TRBV30 and TRBJ2-3; 7 nucleotides line up with TRBD2. The length of the CDR3 is 14 residues. After removal of 3 bases from V and 3 bases from J, the junction contained 6 bases not matched to a gene. Germline CDR1 reads GTSNPN; CDR2 reads SVGIG (reference sequence). In DNA, the CDR3 is TGTGCCTGGAGCCAACTAGCGAGGACAGATACGCAGTATTTT. Translating it yields CAWSQLARTDTQYF.

This chain uses TRBV12-3 or TRBV12-4 with TRBJ2-7, with 8 bases lining up with TRBD1. The V and J ends lost 5 bases and 7 bases, in that order; junction bases with no gene match: 4. The CDR3 consists of 12 residues. CDR3 DNA sequence: TGTGCCAGCAGTCGAGGACAGGGTGAGCAGTACTTC. It codes for CASSRGQGEQYF.

V is TRBV4-3 and J is TRBJ2-1, with no clear D. This CDR3 comprises 14 residues. V dropped 1 base and J dropped 8 bases, with 12 bases sitting between them. Per the germline V gene, CDR1 is LGHNA and CDR2 is YSLEER. The CDR3 region is CASSQGSLVHEQFF. CDR3 coding DNA: TGCGCCAGCAGCCAAGGGAGCCTGGTACATGAGCAGTTCTTC.

The V and J genes are TRBV15 and TRBJ2-7; tentatively, D is TRBD1 (5 bases). The CDR3 has 15 residues. The V end lost 4 bases, the J end lost 1 base, and 14 bases lay between the germline ends. CDR1 LNHNV and CDR2 YYDKDF come from the germline V gene (reference sequence). The chain's CDR3 is CATSIGARGSYEQYF. CDR3 nucleotides: TGTGCCACCAGCATAGGAGCTAGGGGATCCTACGAGCAGTACTTC.

V and J are TRBV7-2 and TRBJ2-1; TRBD2 agrees at 7 bases. The CDR3 extends over 15 amino acids. V was clipped by 1 base and J by 8 bases; unmatched bases: 8. CDR1 SGHTA and CDR2 FQGNSA come from the germline V gene. The CDR3 spells CASSLVAGEVDEQFF. CDR3 in DNA: TGTGCCAGCAGCTTAGTGGCGGGAGAAGTGGATGAGCAGTTCTTC.

This clone has more than one count but fewer than ten. The chain recombines TRBV27 with TRBJ1-2; no clear D. This CDR3 has 14 amino acids. Trimming took 0 bases from V and 2 from J, leaving 7 bases between them. Germline V gene lookup returns CDR1 MNHEY and CDR2 SMNVEV (reference sequence). The CDR3 is CASSLSRRNYGYTF. The DNA for the CDR3 is TGTGCCAGCAGTTTATCCAGGCGAAACTATGGCTACACCTTC.

The chain recombines TRBV24-1 with TRBJ2-3; 12 positions match TRBD2. With 6 bases clipped from V and 2 bases from J, the junction kept 8 bases outside the gene matches. The CDR3 is 17 residues long. Germline CDR1 is KGHDR and CDR2 is SFDVKD. The DNA of the CDR3 is TGTGCCACCAGTCCGACTAGCGGGAGTTTCCACACAGATACGCAGTATTTT. Translated, it gives CATSPTSGSFHTDTQYF.

This chain uses TRBV27 with TRBJ2-3; TRBD2 is a possible D gene (6 bases). Trimming left V 6 bases short and J 8 bases short, with 27 bases between. This CDR3 has 17 amino acids. From germline, CDR1 is MNHEY and CDR2 SMNVEV (reference sequence). CDR3 residues: CASSHPRLGVDSGTQYF. CDR3 DNA: TGTGCCAGCAGCCACCCTAGACTAGGGGTTGATAGTGGTACGCAGTATTTT.

The chain carries TRBV5-1 and TRBJ1-3; 9 nucleotides line up with TRBD1. J gave up 1 base and V 4 bases, and 6 bases lay outside the gene matches. From germline, CDR1 is SGHRS and CDR2 YFSETQ. The CDR3 runs to 16 residues. The CDR3 here is CASSTTGGASGNTIYF. DNA of the CDR3: TGCGCCAGCAGCACAACAGGGGGCGCTTCTGGAAACACCATATATTTT. Variable domain in full (rest from reference TRBV5-1 and TRBJ1-3): KAGVTQTPRYLIKTRGQQVTLSCSPISGHRSVSWYQQTPGQGLQFLFEYFSETQRNKGNFPGRFSGRQFSNSRSEMNVSTLELGDSALYLCASSTTGGASGNTIYFGEGSWLTVV.

V gene TRBV19 combines with J gene TRBJ2-3; possible D gene TRBD2, 7 bases. CDR1 and CDR2 (germline): LNHDA, SQIVND (reference sequence). V lost 5 bases to trimming and J lost 2 bases, with 20 bases between them. This CDR3 is 17 amino acids long. The CDR3 here is CASSPGEGDPPTDTQYF. In nucleotides, the CDR3 is TGTGCCAGTAGTCCAGGGGAGGGCGACCCGCCCACAGATACGCAGTATTTT.

A remark on this clone: This sample also contains other DNA sequences that code for the same CDR3. The chain uses TRBV19 and TRBJ2-7; 10 bases align to TRBD1. The germline V gene has CDR1 LNHDA and CDR2 SQIVND (reference sequence). The trim removed 3 bases at V and 2 bases at J, leaving 1 base unmatched. This CDR3 contains 14 residues. CDR3 protein: CASSIGQGAYEQYF. Here the CDR3 DNA reads TGTGCCAGTAGTATTGGACAGGGGGCCTACGAGCAGTACTTC.

The gene calls are TRBV9 and TRBJ1-1; possible D gene TRBD1, 6 bases. Trimming pared 1 base from V and 4 bases from J, leaving 8 bases between. The CDR3 sequence is 13 residues long. Germline V gene sequence: CDR1 SGDLS, CDR2 YYNGEE. The CDR3 nucleotides read TGTGCCAGCAGCGTAACAGGGTTCACTGAAGCTTTCTTT. The encoded protein is CASSVTGFTEAFF.

This clone turned up a few times. The rearrangement joins TRBV10-2 to TRBJ1-2; a possible D gene is TRBD1 (6 bases). The V gene lost 0 bases and the J gene lost 1 base, with 9 bases spanning the gap. The germline gives CDR1 WSHSY, CDR2 SAAADI. This CDR3 spans 15 amino acids. The CDR3 region is CASSESGGLNYGYTF. The DNA for the CDR3 is TGCGCCAGCAGTGAGTCGGGGGGGCTTAACTATGGCTACACCTTC.

This rearrangement joins TRBV13 to TRBJ1-2; 7 nucleotides agree with TRBD1. V gave up 5 bases and J gave up 8 bases; unmatched junction bases: 11. There are 14 residues in the CDR3. Germline assignment: CDR1 PRHDT and CDR2 FYEKMQ (reference sequence). The CDR3 is CASSPSTGKSGYTF. The DNA for the CDR3 is TGTGCCAGCAGCCCGTCGACAGGGAAGAGCGGCTACACCTTC.

The chain is built from TRBV7-8 and TRBJ2-1; 8 bases align to TRBD1. J gave up 2 bases and V 5 bases, and 8 bases lay outside the gene matches. CDR1 is SGHVS, CDR2 FQNEAQ, per germline. This CDR3 is built from 16 residues. CDR3 protein: CASSLRTGNTYNEQFF. The CDR3 nucleotides read TGTGCCAGCAGCCTTAGGACAGGGAATACCTACAATGAGCAGTTCTTC.

The rearrangement joins TRBV12-3 or TRBV12-4 to TRBJ2-7; no reliable D call. V lost 2 bases, J lost 4 bases, and 9 bases lay in between. The CDR3 spans 13 residues. Written as DNA, the CDR3 is TGTGCCAGCAGTTTAAGTCTTCGGTACGAGCAGTACTTC. Translation: CASSLSLRYEQYF.

This sequence joins TRBV2 and TRBJ2-1, with 8 bases matching TRBD1. Germline CDR1 reads SNHLY; CDR2 reads FYNNEI. This CDR3 region has 14 residues. V dropped 7 bases and J dropped 0; count of bases not matched to a gene: 2. CDR3 DNA sequence: TGTGCCAGCACCACAGGGGGCTCCTACAATGAGCAGTTCTTC. This encodes CASTTGGSYNEQFF.

The chain links TRBV4-2 to TRBJ1-5; D possibly corresponds to TRBD1 (6 bases). Germline V gives CDR1 LGHNA, CDR2 YNFKEQ. V was clipped by 4 bases and J by 6 bases, with 10 bases between them. The CDR3 length is 13 residues. The CDR3 coding sequence is TGTGCCAGCAGCCGCACAGGGTCTCAGCCCCAGCATTTT. It translates to CASSRTGSQPQHF.

The chain recombines TRBV5-1 with TRBJ2-7, with no clear D. The CDR3 sequence is 12 residues long. V was cut by 0 bases and J by 6 bases, with 7 bases left in between. Germline CDR1 and CDR2: SGHRS and YFSETQ. The chain's CDR3 is CASSLDAGEQYF. DNA of the CDR3: TGCGCCAGCAGCTTGGACGCCGGCGAGCAGTACTTC.

The rearrangement joins TRBV5-4 to TRBJ2-3; possibly TRBD2 for D (5 bases). The CDR3 is 14 residues long. In germline, CDR1 is SGHNT, CDR2 YYREEE (reference sequence). V lost 4 bases to trimming and J lost 6 bases, with 15 bases between them. CDR3 DNA sequence: TGTGCCAGCAGCCCGGAGCGGTGGTGGGATACGCAGTATTTT. It yields the protein CASSPERWWDTQYF.

This chain connects TRBV7-9 to TRBJ1-3, with D possibly being TRBD1 (5 bases). This CDR3 has 14 amino acids. V was clipped by 5 bases and J by 9 bases, with 17 bases between them. Germline V gene sequence: CDR1 SEHNR, CDR2 FQNEAQ (reference sequence). The CDR3 nucleotides read TGTGCCAGCAGCCGGGACTCCCGGGTGGCCACCATATATTTT. Residues: CASSRDSRVATIYF.

The gene calls are TRBV5-4 and TRBJ2-7; D not certain. V was shortened by 4 bases and J by 6 bases, with 17 bases between the two germline ends. The CDR3 is made up of 14 amino acids. Germline lookup yields CDR1 SGHNT and CDR2 YYREEE (reference sequence). The CDR3 loop reads CASSPDPSRSEQYF. The CDR3 DNA reads TGTGCCAGCAGCCCGGATCCATCGAGGTCCGAGCAGTACTTC.

This chain connects TRBV7-2 to TRBJ2-1, with 15 bases aligning to TRBD2. The CDR3 loop spans 14 amino acids. J lost 15 bases, V lost 5 bases, and 8 bases had no gene match. CDR1 is SGHTA, CDR2 FQGNSA, per germline. CDR3 region: CASSHGTSGRRGFF. The CDR3 DNA sequence: TGTGCCAGCAGCCACGGGACTAGCGGGAGGAGAGGGTTCTTC.

The rearrangement uses TRBV7-9 and TRBJ2-7; 7 bases fit TRBD1. V shed 4 bases and J 1 base; nucleotides not matched to a gene: 1. The CDR3 has 13 amino acids. Germline CDR1 reads SEHNR; CDR2 reads FQNEAQ (reference sequence). The CDR3 here is CASSSTGSYEQYF. The CDR3 nucleotides read TGTGCCAGCAGCTCGACAGGGTCCTACGAGCAGTACTTC.

The chain employs TRBV12-3 or TRBV12-4 and TRBJ2-7; 7 bases are shared with TRBD1. The J segment lost 7 bases and the V segment lost 8 bases, leaving 8 bases of the junction unmatched. The CDR3 runs 12 residues. As DNA, the CDR3 is TGTGCCAGCCGACAGGGAACAGGAGAGCAGTACTTC. It encodes CASRQGTGEQYF.